This T cell receptor beta chain was captured in a study of T cells in Graves' hyperthyroidism and ophthalmopathy. There were TCR beta CDR3 regions amplified from RNA transcripts. The HTBI primer set served for first-round RT-PCR of the TCR CDR3. TCRdb re-analysed the multiplex PCR reads in MiXCR, keeping a single row per CDR3 protein. The top ten clones hold roughly 4.3% of a sample with hundreds of thousands of distinct CDR3 sequences, about 15% of them seen once. The CDR3 spans 14 residues. The ends were cut back, 5 bases at V and 0 bases at J, with 13 bases in the middle. Germline CDR1 SQVTM, CDR2 ANQGSEA. Criteria for exclusion of patients were uncontrolled infection, other autoimmune disease, pregnancy or lactation. Diagnosis relied on clinical symptoms, serum thyroxine and TRAb, thyroid ultrasound and orbital computed tomography.

The TCR originated in a woman aged 40-49 years with Graves' ophthalmopathy. The sample consisted of blood. The genes are TRBV29-1 and TRBJ1-1; no definite D call. CDR3: CSVSSGTMNTEAFF. CDR3 sequence (DNA): TGCAGCGTTTCTTCTGGAACCATGAACACTGAAGCTTTCTTT.